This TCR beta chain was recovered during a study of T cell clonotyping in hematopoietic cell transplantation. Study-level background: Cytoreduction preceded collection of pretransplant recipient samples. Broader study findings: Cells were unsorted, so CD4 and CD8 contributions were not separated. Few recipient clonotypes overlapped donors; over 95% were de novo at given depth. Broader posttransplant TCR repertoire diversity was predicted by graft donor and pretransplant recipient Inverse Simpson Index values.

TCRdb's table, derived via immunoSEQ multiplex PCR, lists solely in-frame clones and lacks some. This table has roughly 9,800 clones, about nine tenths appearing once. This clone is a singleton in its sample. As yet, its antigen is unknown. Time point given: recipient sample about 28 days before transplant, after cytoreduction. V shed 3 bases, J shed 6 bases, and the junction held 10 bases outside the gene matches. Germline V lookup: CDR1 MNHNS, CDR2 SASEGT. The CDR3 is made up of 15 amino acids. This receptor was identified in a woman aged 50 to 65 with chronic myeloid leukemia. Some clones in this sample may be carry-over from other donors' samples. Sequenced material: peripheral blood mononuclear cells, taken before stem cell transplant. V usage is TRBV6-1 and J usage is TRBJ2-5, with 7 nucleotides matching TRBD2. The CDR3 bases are TGTGCCAGCAGTGAGGGGGAGGGGATTGGAAAGACCCAGTACTTC. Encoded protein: CASSEGEGIGKTQYF.